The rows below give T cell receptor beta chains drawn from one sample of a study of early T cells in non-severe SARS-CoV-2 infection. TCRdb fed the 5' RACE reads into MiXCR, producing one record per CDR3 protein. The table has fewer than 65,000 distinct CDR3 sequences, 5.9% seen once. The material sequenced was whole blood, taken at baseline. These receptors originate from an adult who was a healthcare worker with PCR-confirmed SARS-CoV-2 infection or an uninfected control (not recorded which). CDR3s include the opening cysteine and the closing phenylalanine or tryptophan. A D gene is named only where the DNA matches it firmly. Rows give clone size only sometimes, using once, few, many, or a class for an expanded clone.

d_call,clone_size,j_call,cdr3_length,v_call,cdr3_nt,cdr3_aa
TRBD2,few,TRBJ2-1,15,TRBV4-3,TGCGCCAGCAGTCTCGGGGGGGGGCGATACAATGAGCAGTTCTTC,CASSLGGGRYNEQFF
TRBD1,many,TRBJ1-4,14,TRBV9,TGTGCCAGCAGCGGGGTAGACAGGGAAGAAAAACTGTTTTTT,CASSGVDREEKLFF
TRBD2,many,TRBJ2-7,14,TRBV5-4,TGTGCCAGCAGAGCGGGAGCGAGCTCCTACGAGCAGTACTTC,CASRAGASSYEQYF
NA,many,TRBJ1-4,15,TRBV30,TGTGCCTGGAGTGTGAGTCGAACCGGGGGAGAAAAACTGTTTTTT,CAWSVSRTGGEKLFF
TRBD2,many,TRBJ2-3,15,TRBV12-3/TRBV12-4,TGTGCCAGCAGTCTGACTAGCGAGGGCACAGATACGCAGTATTTT,CASSLTSEGTDTQYF
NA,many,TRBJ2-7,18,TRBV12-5,TGTGCTAGTGGTTTGGTAAAAACAGGACCCTTGAGCTCCTACGAGCAGTACTTC,CASGLVKTGPLSSYEQYF
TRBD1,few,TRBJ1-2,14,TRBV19,TGTGCCAGTAGAAAGGACAGGGTGATACGTGGCTACACCTTC,CASRKDRVIRGYTF
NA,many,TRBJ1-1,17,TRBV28,TGTGCCAGCAGTTTACGAGAAGGGACGGTTAAGGACACTGAAGCTTTCTTT,CASSLREGTVKDTEAFF
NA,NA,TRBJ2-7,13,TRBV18,TGTGCCAGCTCAAAGCGGACAGAGGACGAGCAGTACTTC,CASSKRTEDEQYF
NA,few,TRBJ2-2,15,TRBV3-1,TGTGCCAGCAGTGCCGGGACGGGGGAAGACGGGGAGCTGTTTTTT,CASSAGTGEDGELFF
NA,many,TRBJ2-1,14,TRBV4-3,TGCGCCAGCAGCCAACGTCTCCGGGCCGATGAGCAGTTCTTC,CASSQRLRADEQFF
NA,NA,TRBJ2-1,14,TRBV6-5,TGTGCCAGCAGCGGCCATAACTCCTACAATGAGCAGTTCTTC,CASSGHNSYNEQFF
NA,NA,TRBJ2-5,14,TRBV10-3,TGTGCCATCAGTGAGTCCGGCAGCCAAGAGACCCAGTACTTC,CAISESGSQETQYF
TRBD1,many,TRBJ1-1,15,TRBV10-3,TGTGCCATCAAGGGACAGGGGGCCGCGGACACTGAAGCTTTCTTT,CAIKGQGAADTEAFF
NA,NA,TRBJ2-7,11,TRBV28,TGTGCCAGCAGTCCCAACTACGAGCAGTACTTC,CASSPNYEQYF
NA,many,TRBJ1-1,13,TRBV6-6,TGTGCCAGCAGCCCAGACCGATACACTGAAGCTTTCTTT,CASSPDRYTEAFF
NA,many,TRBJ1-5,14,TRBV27,TGTGCCAGCAGTTATCAAGGGGTCAATCAGCCCCAGCATTTT,CASSYQGVNQPQHF
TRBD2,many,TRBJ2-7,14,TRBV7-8,TGTGCCAGCAGCTCGGGACTAGCGGCTTACGAGCAGTACTTC,CASSSGLAAYEQYF
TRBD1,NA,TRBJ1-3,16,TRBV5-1,TGCGCCAGCAGCTGGACAGGGGGAAGCTCTGGAAACACCATATATTTT,CASSWTGGSSGNTIYF
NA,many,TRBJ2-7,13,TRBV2,TGTGCCAGCAGTCAAACAGGGCCGGACGAGCAGTACTTC,CASSQTGPDEQYF
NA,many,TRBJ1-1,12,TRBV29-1,TGCAGCGTTGAATGGTACGGCACTGAAGCTTTCTTT,CSVEWYGTEAFF
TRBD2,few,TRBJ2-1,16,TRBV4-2,TGTGCCAGCAGCCTAACATCTAGCGGCTCCTACAATGAGCAGTTCTTC,CASSLTSSGSYNEQFF
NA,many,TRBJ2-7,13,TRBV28,TGTGCCAGCAGAACCGGGACGGCCTACGAGCAGTACTTC,CASRTGTAYEQYF
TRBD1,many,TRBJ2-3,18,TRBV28,TGTGCCAGCAGCTCCGGGACAGGGGACTCCCCTAGCACAGATACGCAGTATTTT,CASSSGTGDSPSTDTQYF
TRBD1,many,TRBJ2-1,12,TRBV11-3,TGTGCCAGCAGTTACAGGGGAAATGAGCAGTTCTTC,CASSYRGNEQFF
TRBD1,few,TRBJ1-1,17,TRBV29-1,TGCAGCGTTGAAGATGATGAGAAGGGGGCCAAGAACACTGAAGCTTTCTTT,CSVEDDEKGAKNTEAFF